One TCR beta chain is described in this entry. Its specificity is not known. The read halts 3 residues ahead of the CDR3 end, with the missing end drawn from the germline J gene. The entry originates in a study of T cells in women clearing cervical HPV infection. Study-level background: Control women cleared a single incident HPV16 infection within 12 months. General study points: Controls had more TRBV6-7 (approximately 0.16%) than cases (roughly 0.11%).

Clones were sequenced by immunoSEQ multiplex PCR, and TCRdb holds only the in-frame ones, with some missing. This sample's clone table lists more than 25,000 clones. The germline V gene encodes CDR1 SGDLS and CDR2 YYNGEE. Deletions cut 0 bases from V and 5 bases from J, with 14 bases between. The CDR3 sequence is 15 residues long. J is TRBJ1-1 and V is TRBV9; tentative D call: TRBD1 (6 bases). Source material: blood buffy coat. The sequence was obtained from a woman aged 18 to 75 with a cervical HPV16 infection that either progressed to CIN3+ or cleared (not recorded which). The sequenced part of the CDR3 DNA is TGTGCCAGCAGCGTAGGTGGGGGGGCTAGGACTGAA. The encoded protein is CASSVGGGARTE. The CDR3, in full, reads CASSVGGGARTEAFF.